The source of this T cell receptor (beta chain) is a study of blood T cell repertoires in COVID-19. Study overall: Samples representing acute and convalescent COVID-19 were sourced from the United States, Italy and Spain. PBMCs, B-cell-depleted T cells, or T cells were the source of the cDNA or gDNA that made up the material.

Authors' data handling: Reference gene primers were amplified, and this amplification served to estimate nucleated cell counts. Some clones are missing from TCRdb's copy, which holds only in-frame ones; the method was immunoSEQ multiplex PCR. The V and J calls and the clone size are those of that table, but D and trimming were determined from the DNA. The sample includes fewer than 300,000 clones, 85% to 90% seen only once; the top ten take 15% to 18%. This CDR3 region has 10 residues. V lost 8 bases and J lost 11, with 12 bases in between. The J gene is TRBJ1-1, the V gene TRBV12-3 or TRBV12-4; D is possibly TRBD1 (6 bases). The TCR was taken from a man between 18 and 35 years old who had recovered from COVID-19. Sequenced sample: PBMCs or T cells enriched from blood (not recorded which). The CDR3 region is CASGGGRAFF. The DNA of the CDR3 is TGTGCCAGCGGGGGGGGCCGGGCTTTCTTT.